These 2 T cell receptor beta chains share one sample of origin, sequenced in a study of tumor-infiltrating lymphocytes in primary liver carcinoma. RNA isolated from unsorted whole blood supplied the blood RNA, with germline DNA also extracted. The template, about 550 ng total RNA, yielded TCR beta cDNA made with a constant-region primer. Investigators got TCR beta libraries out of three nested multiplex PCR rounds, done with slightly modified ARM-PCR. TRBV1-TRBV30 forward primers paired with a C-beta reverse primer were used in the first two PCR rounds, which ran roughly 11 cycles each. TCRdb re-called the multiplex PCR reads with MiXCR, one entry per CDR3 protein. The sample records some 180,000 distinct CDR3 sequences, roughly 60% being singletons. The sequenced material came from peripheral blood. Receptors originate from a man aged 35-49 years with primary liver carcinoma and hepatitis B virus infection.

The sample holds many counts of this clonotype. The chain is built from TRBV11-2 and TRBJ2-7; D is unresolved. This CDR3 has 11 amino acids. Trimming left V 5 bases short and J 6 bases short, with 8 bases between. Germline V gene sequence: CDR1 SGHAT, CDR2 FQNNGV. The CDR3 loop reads CASSAGPEQYF. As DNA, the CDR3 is TGTGCCAGCAGCGCAGGACCCGAGCAGTACTTC.

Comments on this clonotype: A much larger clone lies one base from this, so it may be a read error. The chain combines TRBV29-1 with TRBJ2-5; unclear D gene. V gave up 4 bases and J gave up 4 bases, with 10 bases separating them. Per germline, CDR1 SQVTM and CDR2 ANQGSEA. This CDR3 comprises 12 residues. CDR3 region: CSVGIGPETQYF. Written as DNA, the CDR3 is TGCAGCGTTGGAATAGGGCCAGAGACCCAGTACTTC.